This T cell receptor (beta chain) was observed in a study of OX40 agonist ivuxolimab in advanced cancers. Study overall: Three individuals attained partial responses, comprising one hepatocellular carcinoma case and two cutaneous melanoma cases. Study-wide points: Researchers did not establish what antigens the expanded peripheral T cells target.

The CDR3 covers 17 residues. Germline V gene sequence: CDR1 SGHRS, CDR2 YFSETQ. V shed 6 bases and J 0 bases; nucleotides not matched to a gene: 10. Using immunoSEQ multiplex PCR, the repertoire was profiled, and TCRdb retains in-frame clones only, with some absent. The sample yields approximately 63,000 clones, just over 85% seen once. This clone was detected a few times. Its antigen is still unknown. The receptor comes from an adult with an advanced solid tumor such as melanoma, head and neck, liver or kidney cancer. The sequenced sample was CD4+ or CD8+ T cells sorted from blood, obtained in a trial of the OX40 agonist ivuxolimab. This chain links TRBV5-1 with TRBJ2-3; 10 bases are a match to TRBD2. CDR3 nucleotides: TGCGCCAGCACCCTAGCGGGAGCGACGGATAGCACAGATACGCAGTATTTT. This gives the protein CASTLAGATDSTDTQYF.